A selection of T cell receptor beta chains follows, all from one sample in a study of T cell repertoires in cytomegalovirus infection. Antigens for these TCRs are unknown. TCRdb independently ran MiXCR on the reads; one entry per CDR3 protein. The profile shows about 220,000 distinct CDR3 sequences, around two fifths of them singletons. This sample comprised CD8+ T cells from cultured PBMCs, obtained from culture after CMV antigen stimulation. These receptors were collected from a human donor in good health (CMV status not recorded). Some clones in this sample may be carry-over from other donors' samples. Each CDR3 is given with its conserved first and last residue. The order of the fields is CDR3 protein, CDR3 DNA, V gene, J gene, clone size, D gene. The D gene is left open where the match is weak. Clone size appears in some rows only: once, few, many, or a class for an expanded clone.

cdr3_aa: CASSQDMGDGTEAFF
cdr3_nt: TGCGCCAGCAGCCAAGATATGGGTGATGGCACTGAAGCTTTCTTT
v_call: TRBV4-1
j_call: TRBJ1-1
clone_size: few
d_call: -

cdr3_aa: CASSILDRDGGYTEAFF
cdr3_nt: TGTGCCAGTAGTATACTCGACCGGGACGGAGGGTACACTGAAGCTTTCTTT
v_call: TRBV19
j_call: TRBJ1-1
clone_size: -
d_call: -

cdr3_aa: CASSWPVGTGGTGELFF
cdr3_nt: TGCGCCAGCAGCTGGCCCGTAGGGACAGGCGGAACCGGGGAGCTGTTTTTT
v_call: TRBV5-1
j_call: TRBJ2-2
clone_size: once
d_call: TRBD1

cdr3_aa: CAWSSLSSYNEQFF
cdr3_nt: TGTGCCTGGAGTTCCTTGAGCTCCTACAATGAGCAGTTCTTC
v_call: TRBV30
j_call: TRBJ2-1
clone_size: -
d_call: -

cdr3_aa: CASSLEDSTDTQYF
cdr3_nt: TGCGCCAGCAGCTTGGAGGACTCCACAGATACGCAGTATTTT
v_call: TRBV5-1
j_call: TRBJ2-3
clone_size: -
d_call: -

cdr3_aa: CASSQGDRGRYEKLFF
cdr3_nt: TGCGCCAGCAGCCAAGGAGACAGGGGACGATATGAAAAACTGTTTTTT
v_call: TRBV4-1
j_call: TRBJ1-4
clone_size: -
d_call: TRBD1

cdr3_aa: CAIREGLRQGAKSGANVLTF
cdr3_nt: TGTGCCATCAGAGAAGGGTTACGACAGGGGGCGAAGTCTGGGGCCAACGTCCTGACTTTC
v_call: TRBV10-3
j_call: TRBJ2-6
clone_size: -
d_call: TRBD1

cdr3_aa: CASSRGGSYEQYF
cdr3_nt: TGTGCCAGCAGCCGTGGGGGGAGCTACGAGCAGTACTTC
v_call: TRBV7-6
j_call: TRBJ2-7
clone_size: many
d_call: -

cdr3_aa: CASSPTPRTGGLDEQFF
cdr3_nt: TGCGCCAGCAGCCCGACGCCTCGGACAGGGGGCTTGGATGAGCAGTTCTTC
v_call: TRBV5-1
j_call: TRBJ2-1
clone_size: few
d_call: TRBD1

cdr3_aa: CASSERGRVNEQFF
cdr3_nt: TGTGCCAGCAGCGAACGGGGGAGGGTGAATGAGCAGTTCTTC
v_call: TRBV2
j_call: TRBJ2-1
clone_size: -
d_call: TRBD2

cdr3_aa: CASSFGSHQPQHF
cdr3_nt: TGTGCCAGCAGTTTTGGAAGTCATCAGCCCCAGCATTTT
v_call: TRBV27
j_call: TRBJ1-5
clone_size: -
d_call: -

cdr3_aa: CASRARGPTEAFF
cdr3_nt: TGTGCCAGCAGGGCCAGGGGGCCCACTGAAGCTTTCTTT
v_call: TRBV28
j_call: TRBJ1-1
clone_size: once
d_call: TRBD1

cdr3_aa: CASRPDRGLGSYYGYTF
cdr3_nt: TGTGCCAGCAGGCCCGACAGGGGGTTAGGTTCCTACTATGGCTACACCTTC
v_call: TRBV7-8
j_call: TRBJ1-2
clone_size: -
d_call: TRBD1

cdr3_aa: CASSFGVSGANVLTF
cdr3_nt: TGTGCCAGCAGCTTCGGTGTTTCGGGGGCCAACGTCCTGACTTTC
v_call: TRBV7-3
j_call: TRBJ2-6
clone_size: many
d_call: -

cdr3_aa: CATSRGQGQETQYF
cdr3_nt: TGTGCCACCAGCAGAGGACAGGGCCAAGAGACCCAGTACTTC
v_call: TRBV15
j_call: TRBJ2-5
clone_size: few
d_call: TRBD1

cdr3_aa: CASSLGVGSLKQETQYF
cdr3_nt: TGTGCCAGCAGCTTAGGAGTCGGTAGCCTAAAGCAAGAGACCCAGTACTTC
v_call: TRBV7-4
j_call: TRBJ2-5
clone_size: few
d_call: -

cdr3_aa: CAAAMSTDTQYF
cdr3_nt: TGTGCTGCGGCTATGAGCACAGATACGCAGTATTTT
v_call: TRBV28
j_call: TRBJ2-3
clone_size: few
d_call: -

cdr3_aa: CASSQDRGPAYEQYF
cdr3_nt: TGTGCCAGCAGCCAAGACCGGGGACCTGCCTACGAGCAGTACTTC
v_call: TRBV14
j_call: TRBJ2-7
clone_size: -
d_call: -

cdr3_aa: CASSSPWVVTGQSSYEQYF
cdr3_nt: TGTGCCAGCAGCTCCCCGTGGGTTGTAACGGGCCAAAGCTCCTACGAGCAGTACTTC
v_call: TRBV7-4
j_call: TRBJ2-7
clone_size: -
d_call: -

cdr3_aa: CASSYSSGTFNEKLFF
cdr3_nt: TGTGCCAGCAGTTACTCGTCAGGAACGTTTAATGAAAAACTGTTTTTT
v_call: TRBV6-8
j_call: TRBJ1-4
clone_size: -
d_call: -

cdr3_aa: CASSPLGDNQPQHF
cdr3_nt: TGTGCCAGCAGTCCCCTTGGGGACAATCAGCCCCAGCATTTT
v_call: TRBV2
j_call: TRBJ1-5
clone_size: -
d_call: -

cdr3_aa: CASKDRGLGGYTF
cdr3_nt: TGTGCCAGTAAGGACAGGGGGCTCGGTGGCTACACCTTC
v_call: TRBV19
j_call: TRBJ1-2
clone_size: -
d_call: TRBD1

cdr3_aa: CAREGVTEAFF
cdr3_nt: TGTGCCAGAGAAGGGGTTACTGAAGCTTTCTTT
v_call: TRBV6-1
j_call: TRBJ1-1
clone_size: -
d_call: -

cdr3_aa: CASTRPRDRTQETQYF
cdr3_nt: TGCGCCAGCACCCGACCCCGGGACAGGACCCAAGAGACCCAGTACTTC
v_call: TRBV23-1
j_call: TRBJ2-5
clone_size: -
d_call: TRBD1

cdr3_aa: CASSYSNGGGGYTF
cdr3_nt: TGTGCCAGCAGTTACTCGAACGGTGGTGGTGGCTACACCTTC
v_call: TRBV6-6
j_call: TRBJ1-2
clone_size: few
d_call: -

cdr3_aa: CASGPLFDRGETQYF
cdr3_nt: TGTGCTAGTGGTCCCCTATTTGACAGGGGGGAAACGCAGTATTTT
v_call: TRBV12-5
j_call: TRBJ2-3
clone_size: few
d_call: TRBD1

cdr3_aa: CASSLRGQQETQYF
cdr3_nt: TGTGCCAGCAGCCTTAGGGGACAGCAGGAGACCCAGTACTTC
v_call: TRBV7-4
j_call: TRBJ2-5
clone_size: -
d_call: TRBD1

cdr3_aa: CASGTGQGTGEAFF
cdr3_nt: TGTGCCAGCGGTACGGGACAGGGTACGGGTGAAGCTTTCTTT
v_call: TRBV12-3/TRBV12-4
j_call: TRBJ1-1
clone_size: -
d_call: TRBD1

cdr3_aa: CASSLVADLFDEQFF
cdr3_nt: TGTGCCAGTAGTCTCGTAGCGGACCTGTTCGATGAGCAGTTCTTC
v_call: TRBV19
j_call: TRBJ2-1
clone_size: -
d_call: -

cdr3_aa: CASSLALPHYTF
cdr3_nt: TGTGCCAGCAGTTTAGCCCTTCCACACTACACCTTC
v_call: TRBV28
j_call: TRBJ1-2
clone_size: -
d_call: -

cdr3_aa: CASSLGASTDTQYF
cdr3_nt: TGCGCCAGCAGCTTGGGGGCCAGCACAGATACGCAGTATTTT
v_call: TRBV5-1
j_call: TRBJ2-3
clone_size: many
d_call: -

cdr3_aa: CASSIGPYLTF
cdr3_nt: TGTGCCAGTAGTATAGGCCCCTACCTGACTTTC
v_call: TRBV19
j_call: TRBJ2-6
clone_size: -
d_call: -

cdr3_aa: CASFFTMAGVSLDYNEQFF
cdr3_nt: TGTGCCAGTTTCTTTACGATGGCGGGAGTCTCCCTAGACTACAATGAGCAGTTCTTC
v_call: TRBV7-8
j_call: TRBJ2-1
clone_size: many
d_call: TRBD2

cdr3_aa: CASSQRVEPNTEAFF
cdr3_nt: TGCGCCAGCAGCCAGCGGGTCGAACCCAACACTGAAGCTTTCTTT
v_call: TRBV4-1
j_call: TRBJ1-1
clone_size: -
d_call: -

cdr3_aa: CASSLRRGLEQYF
cdr3_nt: TGTGCCAGCAGTTTAAGAAGGGGCCTCGAGCAGTACTTC
v_call: TRBV27
j_call: TRBJ2-7
clone_size: few
d_call: -

cdr3_aa: CASSQGLGSSYEQYF
cdr3_nt: TGTGCCAGCAGCCAGGGACTGGGAAGCTCCTACGAGCAGTACTTC
v_call: TRBV7-3
j_call: TRBJ2-7
clone_size: few
d_call: -

cdr3_aa: CASSLGPGNAGTSGSYNEQFF
cdr3_nt: TGTGCCAGCAGTTTGGGCCCCGGAAATGCCGGGACTAGCGGGAGTTACAATGAGCAGTTCTTC
v_call: TRBV28
j_call: TRBJ2-1
clone_size: -
d_call: TRBD2

cdr3_aa: CASSPRGETGELFF
cdr3_nt: TGTGCCAGCAGCCCCCGGGGGGAAACCGGGGAGCTGTTTTTT
v_call: TRBV13
j_call: TRBJ2-2
clone_size: -
d_call: TRBD2

cdr3_aa: CASSQAGGPDNEQFF
cdr3_nt: TGCGCCAGCAGCCAAGCGGGGGGACCGGACAATGAGCAGTTCTTC
v_call: TRBV4-1
j_call: TRBJ2-1
clone_size: -
d_call: TRBD2

cdr3_aa: CASSLESSGGWGLIETQYF
cdr3_nt: TGTGCCAGCAGTTTGGAGTCTAGCGGGGGGTGGGGGTTGATTGAGACCCAGTACTTC
v_call: TRBV12-3/TRBV12-4
j_call: TRBJ2-5
clone_size: -
d_call: TRBD2

cdr3_aa: CASSSLTRGRGNTEAFF
cdr3_nt: TGTGCCAGCAGTTCCCTCACCCGGGGTCGGGGGAACACTGAAGCTTTCTTT
v_call: TRBV28
j_call: TRBJ1-1
clone_size: few
d_call: -

cdr3_aa: CASSEGQSYFYGYTF
cdr3_nt: TGTGCCAGCAGTGAAGGCCAGTCTTACTTCTATGGCTACACCTTC
v_call: TRBV2
j_call: TRBJ1-2
clone_size: -
d_call: -

cdr3_aa: CASSLERQGPIGYTF
cdr3_nt: TGTGCCAGCAGTTTAGAAAGACAGGGGCCTATTGGCTACACCTTC
v_call: TRBV12-3/TRBV12-4
j_call: TRBJ1-2
clone_size: few
d_call: TRBD1

cdr3_aa: CASSFWTSGTSNEQFF
cdr3_nt: TGTGCCAGCAGCTTCTGGACTAGCGGGACTTCCAATGAGCAGTTCTTC
v_call: TRBV11-2
j_call: TRBJ2-1
clone_size: -
d_call: TRBD2

cdr3_aa: CASSPFGAEAFF
cdr3_nt: TGTGCCAGCAGCCCCTTCGGAGCTGAAGCTTTCTTT
v_call: TRBV6-6
j_call: TRBJ1-1
clone_size: -
d_call: -

cdr3_aa: CASSVGRTGETQYF
cdr3_nt: TGTGCCAGCAGCGTCGGTAGAACGGGAGAGACCCAGTACTTC
v_call: TRBV7-6
j_call: TRBJ2-5
clone_size: once
d_call: -

cdr3_aa: CASSPDSTDTQYF
cdr3_nt: TGTGCCAGCAGCCCGGACTCGACAGATACGCAGTATTTT
v_call: TRBV7-2
j_call: TRBJ2-3
clone_size: many
d_call: -

cdr3_aa: CATSDSGTSGRFSYNEQFF
cdr3_nt: TGTGCCACCAGTGATTCCGGGACTAGCGGGAGGTTTTCCTACAATGAGCAGTTCTTC
v_call: TRBV24-1
j_call: TRBJ2-1
clone_size: -
d_call: TRBD2